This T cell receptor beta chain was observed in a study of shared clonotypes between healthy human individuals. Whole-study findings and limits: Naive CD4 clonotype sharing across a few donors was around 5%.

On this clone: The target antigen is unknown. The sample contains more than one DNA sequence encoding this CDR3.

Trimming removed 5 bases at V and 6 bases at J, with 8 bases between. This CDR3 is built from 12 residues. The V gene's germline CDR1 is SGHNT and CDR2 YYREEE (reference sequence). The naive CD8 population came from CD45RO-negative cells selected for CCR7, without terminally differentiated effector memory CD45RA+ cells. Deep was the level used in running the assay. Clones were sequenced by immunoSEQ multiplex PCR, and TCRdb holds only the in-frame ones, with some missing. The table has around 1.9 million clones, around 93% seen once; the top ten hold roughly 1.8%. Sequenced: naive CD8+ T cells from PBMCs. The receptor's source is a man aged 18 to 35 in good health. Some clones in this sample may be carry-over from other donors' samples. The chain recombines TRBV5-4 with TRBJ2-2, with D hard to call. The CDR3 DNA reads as TGTGCCAGCAGTTTCAACGCCGGGGAGCTGTTTTTT. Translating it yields CASSFNAGELFF.